This TCR beta chain was obtained from a study of shared clonotypes between healthy human individuals. Looked up from germline, CDR1 is LNHDA and CDR2 is SQIVND (reference sequence). Trimming took off 5 bases at V and 2 bases at J, with 9 bases between the two ends. CDR3 length: 13 residues. As defined, naive CD8 cells were CD45RO-negative and positively selected for CCR7, with terminally differentiated effector memory CD45RA+ cells excluded. General study results and limits: In general, naive subsets displayed greater estimated richness than memory subsets did.

At a deep level, the assay was run. Over several immunoSEQ plates, each subset's genomic DNA was distributed in even portions. Original processing methods: Junction-only sequences produced by ImmunoSEQ had no quality scores, so filtering differed. The assay was immunoSEQ multiplex PCR, and TCRdb's table has in-frame clones only and misses some. V and J calls and clone size are copied from that table; D and trimming were computed from the DNA. The sample consists of about 2.1 million clones, just over 90% of them appearing once. As for this clone: The antigen is unknown.

V is TRBV19 and J is TRBJ1-1; D gene uncertain. The source material was naive CD8+ T cells from PBMCs. The source is a man aged 18 to 30 in good health. Some clones in this sample may be carry-over from other donors' samples. Here the CDR3 DNA reads TGTGCCAGTAGTGTTCGAGTCAACACTGAAGCTTTCTTT. Its protein is CASSVRVNTEAFF.